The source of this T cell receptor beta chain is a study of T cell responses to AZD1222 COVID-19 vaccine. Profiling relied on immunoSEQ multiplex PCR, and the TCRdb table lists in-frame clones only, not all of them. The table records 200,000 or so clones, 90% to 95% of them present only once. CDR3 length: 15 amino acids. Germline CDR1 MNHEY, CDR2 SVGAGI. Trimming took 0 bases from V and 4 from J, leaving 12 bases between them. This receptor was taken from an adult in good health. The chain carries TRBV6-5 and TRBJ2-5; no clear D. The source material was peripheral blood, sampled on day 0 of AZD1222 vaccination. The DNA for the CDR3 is TGTGCCAGCAGTTACTCGATGTTGAGAATAGAGACCCAGTACTTC. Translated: CASSYSMLRIETQYF.